The 9 T cell receptor beta chains below come from one sample, sequenced in a study of early T cells in non-severe SARS-CoV-2 infection. TCRdb reanalysed the 5' RACE reads using MiXCR and keeps one entry per CDR3 protein. The sample records approximately 120,000 distinct CDR3 sequences, 14% to 15% being singletons. Sequences were obtained from whole blood. These TCRs come from an adult who was a healthcare worker with PCR-confirmed SARS-CoV-2 infection or an uninfected control (not recorded which).

This clonotype was observed at least ten times. The V gene is TRBV3-1, the J gene TRBJ1-1; no clear D gene. Trimming stripped 2 bases from V and 0 bases from J, with 10 bases between. The CDR3 has 15 residues. Germline CDR1 and CDR2: LGHDT and YNNKEL (reference sequence). CDR3: CASSQPLGVNTEAFF. In nucleotides, the CDR3 is TGTGCCAGCAGCCAACCCCTCGGAGTGAACACTGAAGCTTTCTTT. The full variable domain, with the rest looked up from reference TRBV3-1 and TRBJ1-1, is DTAVSQTPKYLVTQMGNDKSIKCEQNLGHDTMYWYKQDSKKFLKIMFSYNNKELIINETVPNRFSPKSPDKAHLNLHINSLELGDSAVYFCASSQPLGVNTEAFFGQGTRLTVV.

The chain recombines TRBV20-1 with TRBJ1-1; perhaps TRBD1 as D (6 bases). The CDR3 totals 12 residues. Trimming removed 3 bases from V and 3 bases from J, with 8 bases in between. CDR1 DFQATT and CDR2 SNEGSKA come from the germline V gene (reference sequence). CDR3 DNA sequence: TGCAGTGCTAGCCCAGGGGACACTGAAGCTTTCTTT. It translates to CSASPGDTEAFF.

This clonotype appeared a few times. J is TRBJ1-1 and V is TRBV3-1; 10 bases fit TRBD1. Looked up from germline, CDR1 is LGHDT and CDR2 is YNNKEL (reference sequence). V was pared by 5 bases and J by 7 bases, with 4 bases of the junction left unmatched. The length of the CDR3 is 13 residues. As DNA, the CDR3 is TGTGCCAGCAGCTACGGGACAGGGGATGAAGCTTTCTTT. Its protein product is CASSYGTGDEAFF.

This rearrangement joins TRBV19 to TRBJ1-5; 8 bases fit TRBD1. The J segment lost 4 bases and the V segment lost 3 bases, leaving 5 bases of the junction unmatched. Germline CDR1 and CDR2: LNHDA and SQIVND (reference sequence). The CDR3 is 15 residues long. The CDR3 protein is CASSIGQGANQPQHF. In DNA, the CDR3 is TGTGCCAGTAGTATCGGACAGGGCGCAAATCAGCCCCAGCATTTT.

This clonotype showed up just a few times. This chain connects TRBV6-2 or TRBV6-3 to TRBJ1-1, with a weak D call TRBD1 (5 bases). The CDR3 spans 13 residues. CDR1 MNHEY and CDR2 SVGEGT come from the germline V gene. The V and J ends lost 8 bases and 3 bases respectively, with 13 bases between them. This CDR3 is CASGRGVDTEAFF. CDR3 sequence (DNA): TGTGCCAGCGGTCGGGGGGTAGACACTGAAGCTTTCTTT.

The chain is built from TRBV29-1 and TRBJ2-7, with a tentative D call TRBD2 (6 bases). This CDR3 contains 13 residues. V lost 6 bases and J lost 2, with 14 bases in between. CDR1 and CDR2 from the germline V gene are SQVTM and ANQGSEA. Written as DNA, the CDR3 is TGCAGCGTCGTGGGACTCACAACCTACGAGCAGTACTTC. This sequence encodes CSVVGLTTYEQYF.

This rearrangement joins TRBV6-7 to TRBJ2-5; D gene uncertain. TRBV6-7 is sorted into the ORF group, with uncertain function. The CDR3 length is 16 residues. The V end lost 7 bases, the J end lost 4 bases, and 22 bases lay between the germline ends. The CDR3 loop is CASITDIGCCGETQYF. DNA for the CDR3: TGTGCCAGCATTACGGATATAGGTTGTTGTGGAGAGACCCAGTACTTC.

This clonotype was observed a few times. The V call is TRBV7-2, the J call TRBJ1-2, with D perhaps matching TRBD1 (6 bases). The germline V and J ends were trimmed by 3 bases and 8 bases, with 13 bases remaining between them. Germline lookup yields CDR1 SGHTA and CDR2 FQGNSA. CDR3 size: 13 residues. The CDR3, as DNA: TGTGCCAGCAGCTTCGGGGGGCGGAAAGGCTACACCTTC. This gives the protein CASSFGGRKGYTF.

At least ten counts were recorded for this clonotype. The chain has TRBV11-3 and TRBJ2-7; 8 bases line up with TRBD1. Unmatched junction bases numbered 3, after V lost 5 bases and J lost 0 bases. The CDR3 contains 14 residues. From germline, CDR1 is SGHNT and CDR2 YENEEA. CDR3 protein: CASSRDRSSYEQYF. The CDR3, as DNA: TGTGCCAGCAGCCGGGACAGGAGCTCCTACGAGCAGTACTTC. Looking up the rest from reference TRBV11-3 and TRBJ2-7 gives the full variable domain: EAGVVQSPRYKIIEKKQPVAFWCNPISGHNTLYWYLQNLGQGPELLIRYENEEAVDDSQLPKDRFSAERLKGVDSTLKIQPAELGDSAVYLCASSRDRSSYEQYFGPGTRLTVT.